This T cell receptor (beta chain) was obtained from a study of cytomegalovirus exposure and HLA in healthy donors. Overall study: Within the Caucasian-associated ancestry cluster were approximately 77% of the roughly 400 genotyped donors.

The PCR was carried out with 60 Vbeta primers and 13 Jbeta primers. Profiling relied on immunoSEQ multiplex PCR, and the TCRdb table lists in-frame clones only, not all of them. The sample contains about 130,000 clones, more than 65% of which appear only once. Study outcomes and limitations: Among CMV-associated TCR beta chains, most appeared HLA-restricted in a later analysis.

This CDR3 has 16 residues. Germline V gives CDR1 MGHRA, CDR2 YSYEKL. The V and J ends lost 1 base and 7 bases, in that order; junction bases with no gene match: 9. With regard to this clone: Its antigen is not known.

The TCR was taken from a young woman in good health and CMV-seropositive. The specimen was PBMCs. The chain uses TRBV4-1 and TRBJ2-2; 7 bases agree with TRBD2. CDR3 region: CASSQGRQRGYGELFF. As DNA, the CDR3 is TGCGCCAGCAGCCAAGGTCGCCAGCGGGGCTACGGGGAGCTGTTTTTT.